This T cell receptor beta chain originates from a study of molecular identifiers for immune sequencing clone quantification. This clonotype was counted many times. The junction had 0 bases not matched to a gene; V was cut back by 4 bases and J by 1 base. This CDR3 region has 14 residues. Looked up from germline, CDR1 is MGHDK and CDR2 is SYGVNS. Preparation of the bulk TCR libraries relied on previously described methods and listed TCR primers. TCRdb called the PCR reads again in MiXCR, with one record for every CDR3 protein. The repertoire holds about 510,000 distinct CDR3 sequences, with 25% as singletons. Sorted cells numbering about 19,000 to 1,100,000, with 10%, 30% or 50% RNA, yielded the naive CD8 libraries. Naive CD8 T cells were FACS-sorted by CD8+CD4-CCR7+CD45RA+ markers.

The gene calls are TRBV25-1 and TRBJ2-4; 8 bases match TRBD1. Sample: naive CD8+ T cells from blood, with Jurkat cell RNA spiked in. Noted subset: FACS-sorted CD8+CD4-CCR7+CD45RA+ naive T cells. This TCR was sampled from a human donor in good health. Some libraries in this study had Jurkat cell RNA spiked in. This CDR3 reads CASSGQGAKNIQYF. CDR3 in DNA: TGTGCCAGCAGTGGACAGGGGGCCAAAAACATTCAGTACTTC.